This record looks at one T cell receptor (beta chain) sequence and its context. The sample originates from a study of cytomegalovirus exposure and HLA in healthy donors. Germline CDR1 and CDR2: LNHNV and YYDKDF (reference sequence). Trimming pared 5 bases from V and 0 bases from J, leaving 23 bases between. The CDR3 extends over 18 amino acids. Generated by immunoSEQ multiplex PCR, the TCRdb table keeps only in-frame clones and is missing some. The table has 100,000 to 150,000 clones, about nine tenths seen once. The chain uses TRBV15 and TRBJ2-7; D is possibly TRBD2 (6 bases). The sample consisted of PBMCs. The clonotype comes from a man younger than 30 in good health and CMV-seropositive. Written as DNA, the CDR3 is TGTGCCACCAGCGGCCGTTCCGGGCCCTCCGGGAGCTCCTACGAGCAGTACTTC. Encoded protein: CATSGRSGPSGSSYEQYF.